Below, 2 T cell receptor beta chains from the same sample are listed, as sequenced in a study of T cell responses to AZD1222 COVID-19 vaccine listed by TCRdb under 2021. The time point label, read with the paper, signifies: baseline before first vaccination. Preparation of the library involved the immunoSEQ multiplex PCR assay. Drawn from immuneACCESS, this table holds only the in-frame rearrangements with V and J called that TCRdb kept. Clones are partly lost; checked studies trace under half to an unresolved V gene and leave the rest unexplained. The sample table contains 95,000 to 150,000 clones; only one count was recorded for around 91% of them. The biggest ten clones account for 1.7% of the sample. The sample in question was peripheral blood, obtained on day 0 of AZD1222 vaccination. These receptors came from an adult in good health.

The V and J genes are TRBV11-1 and TRBJ2-1, with D tentatively TRBD2 (5 bases). The CDR3 length is 14 residues. Trimming stripped 5 bases from V and 5 bases from J, with 13 bases between. The germline CDR1 and CDR2 sequences are SGHAT and FQDESV (reference sequence). The CDR3 region has the DNA TGTGCCAGCAGCCCCCGTTGGGGAGACAATGAGCAGTTCTTC. It specifies CASSPRWGDNEQFF.

This chain uses TRBV18 with TRBJ1-1, with D uncertain. The CDR3 contains 14 residues. The ends were cut back, 2 bases at V and 4 bases at J, with 11 bases in the middle. Germline lookup yields CDR1 KGHSH and CDR2 LQKENI. CDR3 DNA sequence: TGTGCCAGCTCACCAATGGGTAAGGGCACTGAAGCTTTCTTT. It yields the protein CASSPMGKGTEAFF.